This is a list of T cell receptor beta chains from one sample in a study of T cells in Graves' hyperthyroidism and ophthalmopathy. TCRdb independently ran MiXCR on the multiplex PCR reads; one entry per CDR3 protein. The sample has roughly 700,000 distinct CDR3 sequences, approximately 36% seen once. The sample comprised blood. The source of these receptors is a woman aged 40-49 years with Graves' hyperthyroidism. Each CDR3 is given with its conserved first and last residue. The order of the fields is D gene, V gene, J gene, clone size, CDR3 protein, CDR3 DNA. The D gene is left open where the match is weak. For some rows the clone size is stated as once, few or many, or as a class when expanded; others skip it.

>.|TRBV10-3|TRBJ2-5|.
CAISPGQYF
TGTGCCATCAGCCCGGGACAGTACTTC
>TRBD1|TRBV20-1|TRBJ2-5|many
CSARGWLDRGTGETQYF
TGCAGTGCTAGAGGCTGGCTGGACAGGGGAACTGGAGAGACCCAGTACTTC
>TRBD2|TRBV2|TRBJ2-1|.
CASVSGMGQFF
TGTGCCAGCGTTAGCGGGATGGGGCAGTTCTTC
>TRBD2|TRBV6-2/TRBV6-3|TRBJ2-7|many
CASSWGGYEQYF
TGTGCCAGCAGCTGGGGGGGGTACGAGCAGTACTTC
>.|TRBV9|TRBJ2-5|many
CASSVVVGGQETQYF
TGTGCCAGCAGCGTAGTAGTGGGGGGCCAAGAGACCCAGTACTTC
>.|TRBV5-1|TRBJ1-4|few
CASRLRDGGEKLFF
TGCGCCAGCAGGCTCAGGGACGGCGGGGAAAAACTGTTTTTT
>TRBD2|TRBV20-1|TRBJ2-7|.
CSAMGLAGKGRYEQYF
TGCAGTGCTATGGGGCTAGCGGGGAAAGGCCGCTACGAGCAGTACTTC
>TRBD2|TRBV7-6|TRBJ2-7|once
CASSLVGGSSGEQYF
TGTGCCAGCAGCTTAGTCGGCGGGAGTTCGGGGGAGCAGTACTTC
>TRBD1|TRBV25-1|TRBJ2-7|.
CASHYLFRRTGIPHSSSYEQYF
TGTGCCAGCCATTATTTGTTCCGTCGGACAGGCATTCCACACTCGAGCTCCTACGAGCAGTACTTC
>TRBD1|TRBV7-2|TRBJ1-6|.
CASSFGRGVLNSPLHF
TGTGCCAGCAGCTTCGGCAGGGGGGTCCTGAATTCACCCCTCCACTTT
>.|TRBV10-3|TRBJ2-2|many
CAISPGDGGELFF
TGTGCCATCAGCCCCGGTGATGGCGGGGAGCTGTTTTTT
>.|TRBV13|TRBJ2-7|many
CASSLESDYEQYF
TGTGCCAGCAGCCTTGAGAGCGACTACGAGCAGTACTTC
>.|TRBV20-1|TRBJ2-7|.
CSAMGGPEQYF
TGCAGTGCTATGGGGGGGCCCGAGCAGTACTTC
>TRBD1|TRBV7-9|TRBJ2-5|many
CASSPVKGQGVLGETQYF
TGTGCCAGCAGCCCCGTAAAGGGACAGGGGGTCTTAGGGGAGACCCAGTACTTC
>TRBD2|TRBV9|TRBJ2-2|.
CASSLLAGVGTGGLFF
TGTGCCAGCAGCCTATTGGCGGGAGTGGGCACCGGGGGGCTGTTTTTT
>TRBD1|TRBV7-2|TRBJ2-7|many
CASTIVGTGGNEQYF
TGTGCCAGCACCATAGTCGGGACAGGGGGGAACGAGCAGTACTTC
>.|TRBV9|TRBJ1-1|many
CASSARPQGAEAFF
TGTGCCAGCAGCGCACGTCCACAGGGCGCTGAAGCTTTCTTT
>TRBD2|TRBV25-1|TRBJ2-5|.
CASSELAEQETQYF
TGTGCCAGCAGTGAGCTAGCGGAACAAGAGACCCAGTACTTC
>TRBD1|TRBV20-1|TRBJ1-2|.
CSARTGGAGGYTF
TGCAGTGCCCGAACAGGGGGCGCAGGTGGCTACACCTTC
>.|TRBV10-2|TRBJ1-1|once
CASSQPQSEAFF
TGTGCCAGCAGCCAGCCGCAGTCTGAAGCTTTCTTT
>.|TRBV29-1|TRBJ1-2|.
CSRASAGTLGYTF
TGCAGCCGAGCTTCGGCAGGGACTCTTGGCTACACCTTC
>.|TRBV6-2/TRBV6-3|TRBJ1-1|few
CASRGIRADTEAFF
TGTGCCAGCAGGGGGATAAGGGCGGACACTGAAGCTTTCTTT
>TRBD1|TRBV7-2|TRBJ1-1|.
CASSPIRATGGEHTEAFF
TGTGCCAGCAGCCCAATAAGGGCGACAGGGGGTGAGCACACTGAAGCTTTCTTT
>.|TRBV20-1|TRBJ1-5|many
CSARGGGREGNQPQHF
TGCAGTGCTAGAGGAGGAGGTAGGGAGGGCAATCAGCCCCAGCATTTT
>.|TRBV24-1|TRBJ2-5|once
CATCDWGGQETQYF
TGTGCCACCTGTGATTGGGGAGGACAAGAGACCCAGTACTTC
>.|TRBV10-3|TRBJ2-7|few
CASSPKGGDEQYF
TGTGCCAGCTCACCGAAAGGTGGCGACGAGCAGTACTTC
>TRBD1|TRBV12-3/TRBV12-4|TRBJ2-7|few
CASKAGTGTEQYF
TGTGCCAGCAAAGCCGGGACAGGTACCGAGCAGTACTTC
>.|TRBV12-3/TRBV12-4|TRBJ2-6|many
CASNPGKGANVLTF
TGTGCCAGCAACCCCGGGAAGGGGGCCAACGTCCTGACTTTC
>TRBD1|TRBV6-4|TRBJ1-1|few
CASSVSDRERAEAFF
TGTGCCAGCAGTGTCTCAGACAGGGAAAGGGCTGAAGCTTTCTTT
>.|TRBV5-1|TRBJ1-3|.
CASSLGPQGRGEDIYF
TGCGCCAGCAGCCTCGGGCCCCAGGGGCGAGGCGAGGACATATATTTT
>TRBD1|TRBV29-1|TRBJ1-2|many
CSVEGGQGWGGYTF
TGCAGCGTTGAAGGAGGACAGGGATGGGGAGGCTACACCTTC
>.|TRBV7-8|TRBJ1-2|many
CASSPDGSFYGYTF
TGTGCCAGCAGCCCCGACGGTTCCTTCTATGGCTACACCTTC
>TRBD1|TRBV29-1|TRBJ2-7|many
CSVVPNRGVGEQYF
TGCAGCGTTGTACCCAACAGGGGGGTTGGGGAGCAGTACTTC
>.|TRBV25-1|TRBJ1-6|.
CASRQRLNSPLDF
TGTGCCAGCAGACAGAGACTTAATTCACCCCTCGACTTT
>.|TRBV4-2|TRBJ1-1|many
CASSQDSDRWNTEAFF
TGTGCCAGCAGCCAAGATAGCGACAGGTGGAACACTGAAGCTTTCTTT
>.|TRBV9|TRBJ1-2|.
CASSGVFPHQGYTF
TGTGCCAGCAGCGGGGTCTTCCCTCACCAAGGCTACACCTTC
>.|TRBV20-1|TRBJ2-5|once
CSYSAGQETQYF
TGCAGTTACTCGGCCGGACAAGAGACCCAGTACTTC
>.|TRBV20-1|TRBJ1-2|many
CSARVLYGYTF
TGCAGTGCTAGAGTGCTCTATGGCTACACCTTC
>TRBD1|TRBV2|TRBJ2-3|once
CASRGTGMDTQYF
TGTGCCAGCAGGGGGACAGGGATGGATACGCAGTATTTT
>.|TRBV7-9|TRBJ2-2|few
CASSPSKTGTANTGELFF
TGTGCCAGCAGCCCATCGAAAACCGGGACGGCGAACACCGGGGAGCTGTTTTTT
>TRBD2|TRBV7-2|TRBJ2-7|.
CASRPAGGNPYEQYF
TGTGCCAGCAGACCTGCGGGGGGAAATCCCTACGAGCAGTACTTC
>.|TRBV10-3|TRBJ1-4|.
CASSQLSARQGVGTNEKLFF
TGTGCCAGCAGTCAGCTAAGCGCGCGGCAGGGAGTTGGAACTAATGAAAAACTGTTTTTT
>TRBD1|TRBV6-5|TRBJ2-7|.
CASRENPGGSYEQYF
TGTGCCAGCAGGGAGAATCCAGGGGGCTCCTACGAGCAGTACTTC
>TRBD1|TRBV9|TRBJ2-7|many
CASSLRGTGDYEQYF
TGTGCCAGCAGCCTACGTGGGACAGGGGACTACGAGCAGTACTTC
>TRBD2|TRBV11-2|TRBJ2-2|.
CASTWTSGNTGELFF
TGTGCCAGCACCTGGACTAGCGGGAACACCGGGGAGCTGTTTTTT